These T cell receptor beta chains were read from a single sample in a study of cytomegalovirus exposure and HLA in healthy donors. The data were produced by immunoSEQ multiplex PCR, yet TCRdb's version contains in-frame clones alone and is incomplete. The sample includes 150,000 to 200,000 clones, roughly three quarters of them seen just once. The sequenced sample consisted of PBMCs. The receptors stem from a man between 18 and 29 years old in good health and CMV-seropositive. CDR3s include the opening cysteine and the closing phenylalanine or tryptophan. The D gene is left open where the match is weak. Part of the rows lack a size; the others show once, few, many or a class for expanded clones.

clone_size	j_call	v_call	d_call	cdr3_aa	cdr3_nt
few	TRBJ2-2	TRBV7-2	.	CASSPGLRTGELFF	TGTGCCAGCAGCCCGGGACTTCGCACCGGGGAGCTGTTTTTT
.	TRBJ2-5	TRBV7-8	.	CASSLGIVETQYF	TGTGCCAGCAGCTTAGGTATCGTGGAGACCCAGTACTTC
.	TRBJ1-2	TRBV5-1	TRBD1	CASSLRTGGDYTF	TGCGCCAGCAGCTTAAGAACAGGGGGTGACTACACCTTC
.	TRBJ2-2	TRBV10-3	.	CAISGRGSPTGELFF	TGTGCCATCAGTGGAAGGGGGAGTCCCACCGGGGAGCTGTTTTTT
few	TRBJ2-6	TRBV7-9	.	CASSAGDSGANVLTF	TGTGCCAGCAGCGCAGGGGACTCTGGGGCCAACGTCCTGACTTTC
.	TRBJ1-2	TRBV27	.	CASSIQTPPTHYGYTF	TGTGCCAGCAGCATACAAACCCCTCCGACACACTATGGCTACACCTTC
once	TRBJ1-2	TRBV27	.	CASSPDSSYYGYTF	TGTGCCAGCAGTCCCGACAGTTCCTACTATGGCTACACCTTC
few	TRBJ1-2	TRBV7-9	.	CASSLTGYNYGYTF	TGTGCCAGCAGCTTAACAGGGTACAACTATGGCTACACCTTC
.	TRBJ2-2	TRBV27	.	CASSLTVTGELFF	TGTGCCAGCAGTTTGACTGTCACCGGGGAGCTGTTTTTT
.	TRBJ1-2	TRBV7-6	.	CASSRKGQGGYTF	TGTGCCAGCAGCCGCAAGGGGCAGGGTGGCTACACCTTC
.	TRBJ2-6	TRBV6-1	.	CASSTGAGANVLTF	TGTGCCAGCAGTACAGGCGCCGGGGCCAACGTCCTGACTTTC
few	TRBJ2-1	TRBV28	.	CASKVGGKNEQFF	TGTGCCAGCAAAGTCGGAGGGAAGAATGAGCAGTTCTTC
.	TRBJ1-1	TRBV4-2	TRBD1	CASSPGRRGTTITEAFF	TGTGCCAGCAGCCCAGGTCGCAGGGGGACGACAATCACTGAAGCTTTCTTT
.	TRBJ2-3	TRBV19	.	CASSLLRTGTDTQYF	TGTGCCAGTAGCCTACTTCGAACTGGCACAGATACGCAGTATTTT
.	TRBJ1-5	TRBV7-2	TRBD1	CASRRTGEDSNQPQHF	TGTGCCAGCAGGCGGACAGGGGAGGATAGCAATCAGCCCCAGCATTTT
.	TRBJ2-5	TRBV5-1	TRBD2	CASSSGLAGVGGETQYF	TGCGCCAGCAGCTCCGGACTAGCGGGAGTGGGTGGGGAGACCCAGTACTTC